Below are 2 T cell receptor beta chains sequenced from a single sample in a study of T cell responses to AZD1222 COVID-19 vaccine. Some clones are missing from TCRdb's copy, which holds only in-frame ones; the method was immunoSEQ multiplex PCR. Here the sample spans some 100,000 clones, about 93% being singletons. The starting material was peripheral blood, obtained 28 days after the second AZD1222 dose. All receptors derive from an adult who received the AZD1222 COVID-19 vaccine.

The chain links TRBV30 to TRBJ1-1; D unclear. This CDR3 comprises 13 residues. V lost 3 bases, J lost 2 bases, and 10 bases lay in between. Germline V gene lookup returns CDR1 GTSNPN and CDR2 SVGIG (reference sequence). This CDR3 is CAWRGTINTEAFF. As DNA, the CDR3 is TGTGCCTGGAGAGGAACAATAAACACTGAAGCTTTCTTT.

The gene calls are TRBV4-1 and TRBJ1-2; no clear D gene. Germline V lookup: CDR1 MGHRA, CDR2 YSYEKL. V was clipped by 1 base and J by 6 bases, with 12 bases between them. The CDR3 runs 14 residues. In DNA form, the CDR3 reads TGCGCCAGCAGCCAAGGTCGACTCATCAATGGCTACACCTTC. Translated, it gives CASSQGRLINGYTF.